Below are 5 T cell receptor beta chains sequenced from a single sample in a study of CD8 T cells in ankylosing spondylitis. TCRdb fed the 5' RACE reads into MiXCR, producing one record per CDR3 protein. The profile shows 250,000 to 400,000 distinct CDR3 sequences, roughly 10% of them singletons. Material: blood, either unsorted or a sorted T cell fraction (not recorded which). Receptors originate from a female donor with ankylosing spondylitis or in good health (not recorded which).

V is TRBV7-2 and J is TRBJ2-7; D possibly corresponds to TRBD2 (5 bases). This CDR3 is 12 amino acids long. CDR1 and CDR2 (germline): SGHTA, FQGNSA. The V and J ends lost 8 bases and 7 bases respectively, with 15 bases between them. The CDR3 DNA reads as TGTGCCAGCGGGGTGGGAGTGGGGGAGCAGTACTTC. It is translated as CASGVGVGEQYF.

Ten or more counts support this clonotype. V is TRBV7-2 and J is TRBJ1-1; D gene uncertain. This CDR3 contains 16 residues. The germline V and J ends were trimmed by 5 bases and 0 bases, with 16 bases remaining between them. The germline V gene has CDR1 SGHTA and CDR2 FQGNSA. This chain's CDR3 is CASSPRTARLNTEAFF. For the CDR3, the DNA is TGTGCCAGCAGCCCCAGGACCGCCAGATTGAACACTGAAGCTTTCTTT. Based on the CDR3 plus reference TRBV7-2 and TRBJ1-1, the full variable domain is GAGVSQSPSNKVTEKGKDVELRCDPISGHTALYWYRQSLGQGLEFLIYFQGNSAPDKSGLPSDRFSAERTGGSVSTLTIQRTQQEDSAVYLCASSPRTARLNTEAFFGQGTRLTVV.

The table lists this clonotype with a few counts. V is TRBV7-2 and J is TRBJ2-2; 13 nucleotides agree with TRBD2. The CDR3 is 16 residues long. Germline values: CDR1 SGHTA, CDR2 FQGNSA. V was pared by 3 bases and J by 8 bases, with 6 bases of the junction left unmatched. The CDR3 sequence: CASSFGLAGVVGELFF. The CDR3 DNA sequence: TGTGCCAGCAGCTTCGGACTAGCGGGAGTAGTGGGGGAGCTGTTTTTT.

This clonotype was counted at least ten times. The chain joins TRBV12-3 or TRBV12-4 to TRBJ1-4; the match to TRBD1 covers 9 bases. CDR3 length equals 16 residues. V lost 6 bases to trimming and J lost 7 bases; unmatched junction nucleotides: 12. The CDR3 DNA follows: TGTGCCAGCAGCCTGGGACAGGGAATAGGTATTGAAAAACTGTTTTTT. Its protein is CASSLGQGIGIEKLFF.

Many counts were recorded for this clonotype. This chain links TRBV12-5 with TRBJ2-1, with D possibly matching TRBD1 (7 bases). V gave up 0 bases and J gave up 5 bases, with 14 bases separating them. Germline loops: CDR1 LGHNT, CDR2 FRNRAP. This CDR3 has 16 residues. CDR3 nucleotides: TGTGCTAGTGGTTTGGTCCTGGGACAGCGGGACAATGAGCAGTTCTTC. This encodes CASGLVLGQRDNEQFF.